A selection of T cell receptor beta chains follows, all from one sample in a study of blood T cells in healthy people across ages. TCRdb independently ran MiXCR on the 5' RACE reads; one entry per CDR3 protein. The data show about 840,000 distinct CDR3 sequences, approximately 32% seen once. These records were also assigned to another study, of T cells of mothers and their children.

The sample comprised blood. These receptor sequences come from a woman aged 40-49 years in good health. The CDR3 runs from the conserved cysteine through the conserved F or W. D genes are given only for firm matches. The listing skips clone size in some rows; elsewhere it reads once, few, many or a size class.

CDR3 protein: CSATAPTSGGGYEQYF
CDR3 DNA: TGCAGTGCGACCGCCCCAACTAGCGGGGGGGGCTATGAGCAGTACTTC
V gene: TRBV20-1
J gene: TRBJ2-5
D gene: TRBD2
clone size: .

CDR3 protein: CASTSEGFGYTF
CDR3 DNA: TGTGCCAGTACGAGCGAGGGTTTTGGCTACACCTTC
V gene: TRBV28
J gene: TRBJ1-2
D gene: .
clone size: few

CDR3 protein: CSAIGHFNQPQHF
CDR3 DNA: TGCAGTGCGATCGGACACTTCAATCAGCCCCAGCATTTT
V gene: TRBV20-1
J gene: TRBJ1-5
D gene: .
clone size: .

CDR3 protein: CASSKSQRRAGYTF
CDR3 DNA: TGTGCCAGCAGCAAATCACAGCGCAGGGCTGGCTACACCTTC
V gene: TRBV21-1
J gene: TRBJ1-2
D gene: .
clone size: many

CDR3 protein: CSVVLAGETQYF
CDR3 DNA: TGCAGCGTTGTACTAGCAGGAGAGACCCAGTACTTC
V gene: TRBV29-1
J gene: TRBJ2-5
D gene: .
clone size: few

CDR3 protein: CASSPRESGANGLTF
CDR3 DNA: TGTGCCAGCTCACCAAGGGAGAGTGGGGCCAACGGCCTGACTTTC
V gene: TRBV18
J gene: TRBJ2-6
D gene: .
clone size: .

CDR3 protein: CASTLAGARTDTQYF
CDR3 DNA: TGTGCCAGCACTCTAGCGGGGGCCCGCACAGATACGCAGTATTTT
V gene: TRBV2
J gene: TRBJ2-3
D gene: TRBD2
clone size: .

CDR3 protein: CSARVRGEETQYF
CDR3 DNA: TGCAGTGCTAGAGTTAGGGGGGAAGAGACCCAGTACTTC
V gene: TRBV20-1
J gene: TRBJ2-5
D gene: .
clone size: many

CDR3 protein: CASSLDGLGANVRTF
CDR3 DNA: TGCGCCAGCAGCTTGGACGGCTTAGGGGCCAACGTCCGGACTTTC
V gene: TRBV5-1
J gene: TRBJ2-6
D gene: .
clone size: .

CDR3 protein: CAWKYSNEQFF
CDR3 DNA: TGTGCCTGGAAGTACTCCAATGAGCAGTTCTTC
V gene: TRBV30
J gene: TRBJ2-1
D gene: .
clone size: few

CDR3 protein: CASSPKAGEGGDEQFF
CDR3 DNA: TGCGCCAGCAGCCCTAAAGCGGGGGAAGGGGGTGATGAGCAGTTCTTC
V gene: TRBV5-1
J gene: TRBJ2-1
D gene: TRBD2
clone size: .

CDR3 protein: CASSSFPTGGWETQYF
CDR3 DNA: TGTGCCAGCAGTTCATTCCCTACAGGGGGCTGGGAGACCCAGTACTTC
V gene: TRBV7-6
J gene: TRBJ2-5
D gene: TRBD1
clone size: many

CDR3 protein: CASSLQGRQPQHF
CDR3 DNA: TGTGCCAGCAGTTTACAGGGGCGGCAGCCCCAGCATTTT
V gene: TRBV27
J gene: TRBJ1-5
D gene: .
clone size: many

CDR3 protein: CASSVSGGVNEQYF
CDR3 DNA: TGTGCCAGCAGCGTTAGCGGAGGGGTTAATGAGCAGTACTTC
V gene: TRBV7-2
J gene: TRBJ2-7
D gene: .
clone size: .

CDR3 protein: CASRKSTLNEQYF
CDR3 DNA: TGTGCCAGCAGGAAGAGCACCCTCAATGAGCAGTACTTC
V gene: TRBV11-2
J gene: TRBJ2-4
D gene: .
clone size: .

CDR3 protein: CASNRNFGTGGYEQYF
CDR3 DNA: TGTGCCAGCAACCGAAACTTCGGGACAGGGGGGTACGAGCAGTACTTC
V gene: TRBV6-2/TRBV6-3
J gene: TRBJ2-7
D gene: TRBD1
clone size: few

CDR3 protein: CASSENYYTEAFF
CDR3 DNA: TGTGCCAGCAGCGAAAATTATTACACTGAAGCTTTCTTT
V gene: TRBV9
J gene: TRBJ1-1
D gene: .
clone size: .

CDR3 protein: CASSEGTGVYNEQFF
CDR3 DNA: TGTGCCAGCAGTGAGGGGACAGGGGTCTACAATGAGCAGTTCTTC
V gene: TRBV6-1
J gene: TRBJ2-1
D gene: TRBD1
clone size: many

CDR3 protein: CSAKSGGWGNQPQHF
CDR3 DNA: TGCAGTGCCAAATCGGGCGGTTGGGGCAATCAGCCCCAGCATTTT
V gene: TRBV20-1
J gene: TRBJ1-5
D gene: .
clone size: .

CDR3 protein: CASSQDRVGGQYF
CDR3 DNA: TGTGCCAGCAGCCAGGACAGGGTGGGCGGGCAGTACTTC
V gene: TRBV16
J gene: TRBJ2-4
D gene: TRBD1
clone size: .

CDR3 protein: CASSYKTGQPRYGYTF
CDR3 DNA: TGTGCCAGCAGTTACAAAACGGGACAGCCCCGTTATGGCTACACCTTC
V gene: TRBV7-2
J gene: TRBJ1-2
D gene: TRBD1
clone size: .

CDR3 protein: CASSLSRTETQYF
CDR3 DNA: TGTGCCAGCAGCTTATCCCGAACCGAGACCCAGTACTTC
V gene: TRBV7-6
J gene: TRBJ2-5
D gene: .
clone size: .

CDR3 protein: CSVEEGTWAGTENTEAFF
CDR3 DNA: TGCAGCGTTGAAGAAGGTACGTGGGCAGGGACGGAGAACACTGAAGCTTTCTTT
V gene: TRBV29-1
J gene: TRBJ1-1
D gene: .
clone size: .

CDR3 protein: CASSFLKEFSNQPQHF
CDR3 DNA: TGTGCCAGCAGTTTCCTCAAGGAATTTAGCAATCAGCCCCAGCATTTT
V gene: TRBV28
J gene: TRBJ1-5
D gene: .
clone size: .

CDR3 protein: CASSLPFRRRRTLFPFF
CDR3 DNA: TGTGCCAGCAGCTTACCATTCAGACGGCGACGTACACTATTTCCGTTCTTC
V gene: TRBV7-2
J gene: TRBJ2-1
D gene: .
clone size: few

CDR3 protein: CSARVGTGEGLTGELFF
CDR3 DNA: TGCAGTGCTAGAGTTGGGACAGGGGAAGGACTCACCGGGGAGCTGTTTTTT
V gene: TRBV20-1
J gene: TRBJ2-2
D gene: TRBD1
clone size: .

CDR3 protein: CSVHSGTPFF
CDR3 DNA: TGCAGCGTCCACTCCGGGACTCCGTTTTTT
V gene: TRBV29-1
J gene: TRBJ1-4
D gene: .
clone size: .

CDR3 protein: CASSFMFSGDWTTDTQYF
CDR3 DNA: TGCGCCAGCAGCTTTATGTTTTCGGGGGACTGGACCACAGATACGCAGTATTTT
V gene: TRBV5-1
J gene: TRBJ2-3
D gene: .
clone size: .

CDR3 protein: CASSLKGPRNSPLHF
CDR3 DNA: TGTGCCAGCAGTTTAAAGGGACCCAGAAATTCACCCCTCCACTTT
V gene: TRBV27
J gene: TRBJ1-6
D gene: .
clone size: few

CDR3 protein: CASSEGQSSAHEQYF
CDR3 DNA: TGCGCCAGCAGCGAAGGACAGTCTTCGGCCCACGAGCAGTACTTC
V gene: TRBV4-3
J gene: TRBJ2-7
D gene: .
clone size: .

CDR3 protein: CASSDSQGRRGYTF
CDR3 DNA: TGTGCCAGCAGTGACTCCCAGGGGCGACGTGGCTACACCTTC
V gene: TRBV6-4
J gene: TRBJ1-2
D gene: .
clone size: .

CDR3 protein: CSVERTAAEAFF
CDR3 DNA: TGCAGCGTAGAGAGGACCGCGGCTGAAGCTTTCTTT
V gene: TRBV29-1
J gene: TRBJ1-1
D gene: .
clone size: many

CDR3 protein: CASSFGTGNTIYF
CDR3 DNA: TGTGCCAGCAGTTTCGGAACGGGAAACACCATATATTTT
V gene: TRBV12-3/TRBV12-4
J gene: TRBJ1-3
D gene: .
clone size: .

CDR3 protein: CSASMGQQNQGISGANVLTF
CDR3 DNA: TGCAGTGCTAGCATGGGACAACAGAACCAGGGGATCTCTGGGGCCAACGTCCTGACTTTC
V gene: TRBV20-1
J gene: TRBJ2-6
D gene: .
clone size: many

CDR3 protein: CSAQGAGQPQHF
CDR3 DNA: TGCAGTGCGCAGGGGGCAGGTCAGCCCCAGCATTTT
V gene: TRBV20-1
J gene: TRBJ1-5
D gene: TRBD1
clone size: .

CDR3 protein: CATGISYNEQFF
CDR3 DNA: TGTGCTACAGGGATCTCCTACAATGAGCAGTTCTTC
V gene: TRBV12-3/TRBV12-4
J gene: TRBJ2-1
D gene: .
clone size: once

CDR3 protein: CASSQGTAVTQYF
CDR3 DNA: TGTGCCAGCAGCCAAGGGACCGCTGTGACCCAGTACTTC
V gene: TRBV28
J gene: TRBJ2-5
D gene: .
clone size: few

CDR3 protein: CASSEVDMNTEAFF
CDR3 DNA: TGTGCCAGCAGTGAAGTAGATATGAACACTGAAGCTTTCTTT
V gene: TRBV6-1
J gene: TRBJ1-1
D gene: .
clone size: .

CDR3 protein: CATSRDVRVTQYF
CDR3 DNA: TGTGCCACCAGCAGAGATGTGAGGGTTACGCAGTATTTT
V gene: TRBV15
J gene: TRBJ2-3
D gene: .
clone size: .

CDR3 protein: CASSLSDGNEQYF
CDR3 DNA: TGTGCCAGCAGTTTATCTGATGGGAACGAGCAGTACTTC
V gene: TRBV27
J gene: TRBJ2-7
D gene: .
clone size: .

CDR3 protein: CATSRTGVIETQYF
CDR3 DNA: TGTGCCACCAGCAGGACAGGGGTGATAGAGACCCAGTACTTC
V gene: TRBV15
J gene: TRBJ2-5
D gene: TRBD1
clone size: .

CDR3 protein: CASSLKGANEQFF
CDR3 DNA: TGCGCCAGCAGCTTGAAAGGGGCCAATGAGCAGTTCTTC
V gene: TRBV5-1
J gene: TRBJ2-1
D gene: .
clone size: many

CDR3 protein: CASRPVQFNSPLHF
CDR3 DNA: TGTGCCAGCAGACCTGTACAGTTTAATTCACCCCTCCACTTT
V gene: TRBV28
J gene: TRBJ1-6
D gene: .
clone size: few

CDR3 protein: CASSSDRESYNEQYF
CDR3 DNA: TGTGCCAGCAGCTCGGACAGGGAATCCTACAATGAGCAGTACTTC
V gene: TRBV7-8
J gene: TRBJ2-5
D gene: TRBD1
clone size: .

CDR3 protein: CASSLGVYEQFF
CDR3 DNA: TGTGCCAGCAGTTTAGGCGTTTATGAGCAGTTCTTC
V gene: TRBV12-3/TRBV12-4
J gene: TRBJ2-1
D gene: .
clone size: many

CDR3 protein: CAISDPTNPILGNEQFF
CDR3 DNA: TGTGCCATCAGTGATCCGACAAATCCCATCCTGGGCAATGAGCAGTTCTTC
V gene: TRBV10-3
J gene: TRBJ2-1
D gene: .
clone size: many

CDR3 protein: CASSVIETQYF
CDR3 DNA: TGTGCCAGCAGCGTCATAGAGACCCAGTACTTC
V gene: TRBV11-2
J gene: TRBJ2-5
D gene: .
clone size: many

CDR3 protein: CASKGQGTYEQYF
CDR3 DNA: TGTGCCAGCAAGGGGCAGGGGACCTACGAGCAGTACTTC
V gene: TRBV2
J gene: TRBJ2-7
D gene: .
clone size: .

CDR3 protein: CVWSSQYEQYF
CDR3 DNA: TGTGTCTGGAGCTCCCAGTACGAGCAGTACTTC
V gene: TRBV30
J gene: TRBJ2-7
D gene: .
clone size: .

CDR3 protein: CASSPPGLAGATEQYF
CDR3 DNA: TGTGCCAGCAGCCCACCGGGACTAGCGGGGGCTACCGAGCAGTACTTC
V gene: TRBV7-8
J gene: TRBJ2-7
D gene: TRBD2
clone size: .

CDR3 protein: CASSYPGTGSYTEAFF
CDR3 DNA: TGCGCCAGCAGCTATCCCGGGACAGGGTCATACACTGAAGCTTTCTTT
V gene: TRBV5-1
J gene: TRBJ1-1
D gene: TRBD1
clone size: few

CDR3 protein: CASSPSWVSSYEQYF
CDR3 DNA: TGCGCCAGCAGCCCGTCGTGGGTAAGCTCCTACGAGCAGTACTTC
V gene: TRBV5-1
J gene: TRBJ2-7
D gene: .
clone size: .

CDR3 protein: CASSHYGGANEQFF
CDR3 DNA: TGTGCCAGCAGCCATTACGGGGGGGCTAATGAGCAGTTCTTC
V gene: TRBV7-8
J gene: TRBJ2-1
D gene: TRBD2
clone size: few

CDR3 protein: CAISSDRGAAYEQYF
CDR3 DNA: TGTGCCATCAGCTCGGACAGGGGGGCCGCCTACGAGCAGTACTTC
V gene: TRBV10-3
J gene: TRBJ2-7
D gene: TRBD1
clone size: .

CDR3 protein: CASSPRAGWIYEQYF
CDR3 DNA: TGTGCCAGCAGCCCGCGGGCTGGGTGGATTTACGAGCAGTACTTC
V gene: TRBV14
J gene: TRBJ2-7
D gene: .
clone size: .

CDR3 protein: CSARPTGSTNEKLFF
CDR3 DNA: TGCAGTGCTAGACCGACAGGGTCGACTAATGAAAAACTGTTTTTT
V gene: TRBV20-1
J gene: TRBJ1-4
D gene: TRBD1
clone size: few

CDR3 protein: CASSYGPRYGYTF
CDR3 DNA: TGTGCCAGCAGTTACGGACCTCGCTATGGCTACACCTTC
V gene: TRBV6-5
J gene: TRBJ1-2
D gene: .
clone size: .

CDR3 protein: CASSRWTGSDYGYTF
CDR3 DNA: TGCGCCAGCAGTCGCTGGACAGGGTCGGACTATGGCTACACCTTC
V gene: TRBV5-1
J gene: TRBJ1-2
D gene: TRBD1
clone size: .

CDR3 protein: CASKRTGGLVADTQYF
CDR3 DNA: TGTGCCAGCAAACGGACAGGGGGATTGGTCGCAGATACGCAGTATTTT
V gene: TRBV6-2/TRBV6-3
J gene: TRBJ2-3
D gene: TRBD1
clone size: .